This T cell receptor beta chain stems from a study of human T cells and chemical hapten exposure (dated by TCRdb to the early 2020s). In the study overall: For sensitization, 2% DPC in acetone was applied to an approximately 2 cm by approximately 2 cm area of upper inner arm skin. The libraries were sequenced as a pool, and the TCR yield per sample differed mostly because of small variations in library volumes within the pool. The study tracked peripheral blood TCR repertoire changes in vivo during primary and secondary sensitization to the hapten diphenylcyclopropenone (DPC) in alopecia patients. Throughout the study period of 20 to 30 weeks, patients also received therapeutic DPC doses to the scalp every week. The patient cohort, mostly female, included alopecia areata with under or over 50% scalp involvement, alopecia totalis and alopecia universalis. Patch testing was done on the upper back using Finn chambers containing 0.01% DPC, and results were scored after 6 days according to International Contact Dermatitis Research Group standards. Blood was sampled from patients pre-sensitization (week 0) and at 2, 6 and about 24 weeks after DPC sensitization. For TCR sequencing, blood came from 25 to 35 alopecia patients at anywhere from one to four time points (pre-sensitization, 2, 6 and 24 weeks). The full study reports these points: Patch test score was positively correlated with the number of PT1 expanded TCRs, with significance at thresholds 8, 16 and 32 but not at 4. Compared with pre-sensitization or healthy control sets, expanded TCRs formed significantly more large CDR3 similarity clusters, which is consistent with antigen-driven responses. No change with DPC sensitization was found in the number of TCRs above 1 in 1000 frequency, and no evidence of global repertoire structure alterations was found. All patients had alopecia, a presumed autoimmune disease, so their immune response might differ from that of healthy individuals. Repeated subsampling changed both the strength of the expansion versus patch-test correlation and the threshold at which that correlation became significant.

Library generation was performed with RACE. The run used a NextSeq 500. During library preparation, unique molecular identifiers were attached to individual cDNA molecules so that TCRs could be counted in a quantitative, reproducible way. For every blood RNA sample, sequencing covered both the TCR alpha and TCR beta chains. Concerning the study's data processing: Samples had a median of around 92,000 TCRs, with a range from about 23,224 to 700,000. The Decombinator software suite was used to annotate V, J and CDR3 in the TCR reads. Every sample was subsampled to the same number of TCRs (28,000) for the PS versus PT1 abundance plots. Expanded TCRs were defined as absent before sensitization and observed at least eight times at the 2-week time point. TCRdb reanalyzed the raw reads on its own, using fastp at Q25 for trimming and MiXCR for clone calling, and kept in-frame beta chains. Entries that share a CDR3 protein sequence are merged under the most common genes and DNA. These V and J calls rely on TCRdb rather than the paper's analysis. The sample table lists 45,000 to 70,000 distinct CDR3 sequences, about 9.6% of them with a count of one. The ten most abundant clones make up roughly 14% of the sample.

According to the study, the label for this sample's time point signals: patch test 1, 2 weeks after DPC sensitization. The treatment or condition label corresponds to: therapeutic diphenylcyclopropenone sensitization with weekly scalp DPC. Blood at each patch-test visit was drawn before the patch test was applied. Eligible patients were aged 18 to 70, diagnosed with alopecia, deemed suitable for DPC therapy, and excluded if pregnant. Total RNA was isolated from unfractionated whole blood collected in Tempus Blood RNA tubes. A word on this clonotype: Its specific antigen is unknown. One base away there is no much larger clone; base qualities are not given.

Its CDR3 holds 15 amino acids, cysteine through phenylalanine. Of the read, only the CDR3 DNA is kept; its 45 bases are in frame from base 1. The germline V gene gives CDR1 as SGHRS and CDR2 as YFSETQ. The junction carries 9 bases between V and J, which are trimmed by 0 bases and 0 bases respectively. Recombination joined TRBV5-1 with TRBJ1-1, with no D gene named confidently. The clonotype comes from a woman between 40 and 55 years old with alopecia areata. Some clones in this sample may be carry-over from other donors' samples. This specimen consisted of whole blood, obtained in connection with sensitization to the hapten diphenylcyclopropenone (DPC). The CDR3 sequence is CASSLEPGLNTEAFF. DNA sequence: TGCGCCAGCAGCTTGGAGCCGGGATTGAACACTGAAGCTTTCTTT.